This entry concerns a single TCR beta chain. Its antigen is currently not known. The input lacks base qualities; no much larger clone sits a single base away. Libraries were made using the immunoSEQ multiplex PCR assay. Per the authors' processing: A statistical classification framework was developed to diagnose cytomegalovirus status using the catalog of TCR beta chain sequences. In TCRdb, the immuneACCESS table is reduced to in-frame sequences with V and J assigned. These tables do not hold every clone; where another copy was compared, an unresolved V gene accounts for under half, and the others remain unexplained. From that table come the V and J calls and clone size; the DNA was used to work out D and trimming. For this sample there are roughly 140,000 clones; 85% to 90% appear just once. Approximately 10% of the sample goes to the ten largest clones. The CDR3 sequence holds 14 residues, the cysteine and phenylalanine included. Only the CDR3 region is kept as DNA, spanning 42 bases read in frame from base 1. CDR1 and CDR2 (MDHEN, SYDVKM) derive from the germline V gene. The V and J ends are trimmed by 2 bases and 4 bases, leaving 9 bases between them.

The data originate from a study of cytomegalovirus exposure and HLA in healthy donors (dated by TCRdb to the late 2010s). Turning to the overall study: According to a later analysis, one platform produced both the roughly 110 validation repertoires and the roughly 660 repertoires of the first cohort. The study was designed to test whether signatures of past pathogen exposure could be identified by cataloging public T cell receptors. Along with the 666-subject first cohort, a separate validation cohort of around 120 different subjects was used. To predict cytomegalovirus infection status, the study combined high-throughput TCR immunosequencing, statistical association of individual TCRs with disease status, and machine learning. Broader findings and caveats from the paper: The authors suggested that the approach could potentially be extended to other disease states and immunological phenotypes. Most TCR sequences were observed very rarely across donors, whereas some public TCRs were present in many individuals. In a later analysis, TCRs clustered in the first cohort were found to also tend to co-occur in the 120 or so validation repertoires, with roughly 93% of cluster scores above 0. All 120 or so repertoires were used to score co-occurrence in the validation cohort in a later analysis, because that analysis had no HLA typing for the cohort. The study gave a list of about 170 TCR beta chains associated with cytomegalovirus. The classifier was reported to diagnose cytomegalovirus status with high specificity and sensitivity in both the original cohort and the validation cohort. Three of the identified cytomegalovirus-associated TCR beta chains were confirmed in vitro to be specific for cytomegalovirus antigens.

The donors were included in the validation cohort of over a hundred subjects, a group kept apart from the roughly 670-subject first cohort. This TCR was recovered from a man aged 18 to 35 in good health and CMV-seropositive. In this chain, TRBV28 is recombined with TRBJ1-3; a tentative D match to TRBD1 spans 5 bases. The sequenced sample consisted of PBMCs. The nucleotide sequence is TGTGCCAGCAGTTTAAGGGGATTCGGAAACACCATATATTTT. Its translation is CASSLRGFGNTIYF.